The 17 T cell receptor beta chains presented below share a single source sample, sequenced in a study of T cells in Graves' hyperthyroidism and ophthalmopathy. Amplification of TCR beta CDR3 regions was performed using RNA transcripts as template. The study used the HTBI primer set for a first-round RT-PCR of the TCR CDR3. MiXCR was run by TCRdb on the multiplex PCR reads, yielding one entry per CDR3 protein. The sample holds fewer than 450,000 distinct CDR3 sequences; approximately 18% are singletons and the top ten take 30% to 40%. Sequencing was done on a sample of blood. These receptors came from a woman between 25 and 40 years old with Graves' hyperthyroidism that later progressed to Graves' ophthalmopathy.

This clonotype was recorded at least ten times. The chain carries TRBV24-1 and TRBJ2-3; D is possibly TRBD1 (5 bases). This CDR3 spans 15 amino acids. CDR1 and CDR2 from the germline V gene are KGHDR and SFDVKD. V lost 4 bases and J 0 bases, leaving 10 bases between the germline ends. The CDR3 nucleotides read TGTGCCACCAGTGACCCTAGGGGAAGCACAGATACGCAGTATTTT. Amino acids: CATSDPRGSTDTQYF.

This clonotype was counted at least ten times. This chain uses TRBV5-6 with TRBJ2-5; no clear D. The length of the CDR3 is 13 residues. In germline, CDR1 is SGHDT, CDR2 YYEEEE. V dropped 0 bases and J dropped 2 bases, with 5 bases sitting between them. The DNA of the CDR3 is TGTGCCAGCAGCTTGGACGCTCAAGAGACCCAGTACTTC. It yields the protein CASSLDAQETQYF.

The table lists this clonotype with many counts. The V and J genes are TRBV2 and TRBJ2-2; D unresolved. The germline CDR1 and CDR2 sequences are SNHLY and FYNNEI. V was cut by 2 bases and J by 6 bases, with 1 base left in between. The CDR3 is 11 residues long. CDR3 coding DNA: TGTGCCAGCAGTGAATCCGGGGAGCTGTTTTTT. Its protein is CASSESGELFF.

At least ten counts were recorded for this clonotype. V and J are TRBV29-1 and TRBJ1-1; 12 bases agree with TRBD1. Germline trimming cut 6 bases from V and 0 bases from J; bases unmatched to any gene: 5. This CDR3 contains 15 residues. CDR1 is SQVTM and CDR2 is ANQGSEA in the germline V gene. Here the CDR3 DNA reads TGCAGCGTGGCTGGGACAGGGGGCATGAACACTGAAGCTTTCTTT. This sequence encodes CSVAGTGGMNTEAFF.

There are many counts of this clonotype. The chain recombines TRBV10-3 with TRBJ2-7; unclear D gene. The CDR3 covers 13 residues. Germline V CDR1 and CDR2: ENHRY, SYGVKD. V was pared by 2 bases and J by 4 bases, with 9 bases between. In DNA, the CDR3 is TGTGCCATCAGTGAGGAAGGACGGTACGAGCAGTACTTC. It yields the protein CAISEEGRYEQYF.

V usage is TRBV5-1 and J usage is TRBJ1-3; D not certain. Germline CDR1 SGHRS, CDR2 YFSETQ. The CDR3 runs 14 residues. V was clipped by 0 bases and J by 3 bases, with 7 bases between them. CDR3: CASSLGLNGNTIYF. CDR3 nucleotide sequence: TGCGCCAGCAGCTTGGGGCTAAATGGAAACACCATATATTTT.

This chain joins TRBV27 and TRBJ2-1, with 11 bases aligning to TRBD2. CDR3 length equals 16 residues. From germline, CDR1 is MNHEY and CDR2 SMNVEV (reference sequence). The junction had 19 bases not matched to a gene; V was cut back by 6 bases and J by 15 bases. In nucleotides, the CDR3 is TGTGCCAGCAGGCTAGCGGGGGGCGCGATGTCCTTGTTGTTGTTCTTC. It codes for CASRLAGGAMSLLLFF.

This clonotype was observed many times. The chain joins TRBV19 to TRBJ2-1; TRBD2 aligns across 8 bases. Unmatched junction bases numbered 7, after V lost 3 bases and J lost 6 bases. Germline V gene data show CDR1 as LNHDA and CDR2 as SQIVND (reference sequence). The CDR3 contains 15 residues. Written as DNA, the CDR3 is TGTGCCAGTAGTATTCCCTTCGGGGGGGTCAATGAGCAGTTCTTC. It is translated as CASSIPFGGVNEQFF.

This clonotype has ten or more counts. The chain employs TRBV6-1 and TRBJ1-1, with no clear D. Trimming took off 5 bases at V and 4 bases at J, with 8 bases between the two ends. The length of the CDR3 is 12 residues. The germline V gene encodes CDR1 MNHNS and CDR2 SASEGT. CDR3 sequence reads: CASSLDLTEAFF. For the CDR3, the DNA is TGTGCCAGCAGTTTGGACCTCACTGAAGCTTTCTTT.

As DNA, the CDR3 is TGCAGTGCTAGAGATTACCAGGGCTCTCCTTCGGATACGCAGTATTTT. Residues: CSARDYQGSPSDTQYF. V and J are TRBV20-1 and TRBJ2-3; a weak D match, TRBD1 (5 bases). V was shortened by 0 bases and J by 6 bases, with 19 bases between the two germline ends. This CDR3 has 16 residues. Germline CDR1 reads DFQATT; CDR2 reads SNEGSKA (reference sequence).

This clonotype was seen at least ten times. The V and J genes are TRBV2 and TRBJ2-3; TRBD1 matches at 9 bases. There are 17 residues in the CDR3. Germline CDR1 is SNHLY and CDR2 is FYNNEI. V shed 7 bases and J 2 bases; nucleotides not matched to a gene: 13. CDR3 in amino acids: CASTRLNRDRATDTQYF. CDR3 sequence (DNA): TGTGCCAGCACCCGATTAAATCGGGACAGGGCCACAGATACGCAGTATTTT. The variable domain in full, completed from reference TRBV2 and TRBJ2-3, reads EPEVTQTPSHQVTQMGQEVILRCVPISNHLYFYWYRQILGQKVEFLVSFYNNEISEKSEIFDDQFSVERPDGSNFTLKIRSTKLEDSAMYFCASTRLNRDRATDTQYFGPGTRLTVL.

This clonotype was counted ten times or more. The CDR3: CASSFGLAGGIYNEQFF. The CDR3 DNA reads TGTGCCAGCAGCTTTGGACTAGCGGGGGGAATCTACAATGAGCAGTTCTTC. This sequence joins TRBV13 and TRBJ2-1; 14 bases align to TRBD2. This CDR3 is built from 17 residues. Per the germline V gene, CDR1 is PRHDT and CDR2 is FYEKMQ (reference sequence). Trimming cost V 3 bases and J 3 bases; bases outside gene matches: 4.

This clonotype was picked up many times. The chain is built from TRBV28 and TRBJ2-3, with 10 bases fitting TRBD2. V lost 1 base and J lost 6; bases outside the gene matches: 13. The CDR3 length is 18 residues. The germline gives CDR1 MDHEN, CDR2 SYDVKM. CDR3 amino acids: CASSLSLASGGLTDTQYF. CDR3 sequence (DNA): TGTGCCAGCAGTTTATCTTTGGCTAGCGGGGGTTTAACGGATACGCAGTATTTT.

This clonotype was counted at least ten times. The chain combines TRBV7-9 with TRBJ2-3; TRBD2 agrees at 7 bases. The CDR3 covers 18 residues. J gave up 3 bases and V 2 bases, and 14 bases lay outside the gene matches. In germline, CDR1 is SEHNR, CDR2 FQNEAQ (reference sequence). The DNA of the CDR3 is TGTGCCAGCAGCTTAAGCCTAAGGGACTATAGTTCGACAGATACGCAGTATTTT. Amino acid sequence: CASSLSLRDYSSTDTQYF.

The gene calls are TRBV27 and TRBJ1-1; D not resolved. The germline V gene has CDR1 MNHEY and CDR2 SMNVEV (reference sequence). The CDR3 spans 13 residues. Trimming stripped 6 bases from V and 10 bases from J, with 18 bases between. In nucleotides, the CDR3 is TGTGCCAGCAGCCCGATTGAGGGAGCGGTAGCTTTCTTT. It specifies CASSPIEGAVAFF.

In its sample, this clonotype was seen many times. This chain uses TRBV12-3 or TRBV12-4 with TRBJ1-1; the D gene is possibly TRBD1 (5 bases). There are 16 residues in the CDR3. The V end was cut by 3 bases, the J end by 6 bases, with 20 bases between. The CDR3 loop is CASSFGQGRLGAEAFF. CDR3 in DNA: TGTGCCAGCAGTTTCGGGCAGGGCAGGTTAGGCGCTGAAGCTTTCTTT.

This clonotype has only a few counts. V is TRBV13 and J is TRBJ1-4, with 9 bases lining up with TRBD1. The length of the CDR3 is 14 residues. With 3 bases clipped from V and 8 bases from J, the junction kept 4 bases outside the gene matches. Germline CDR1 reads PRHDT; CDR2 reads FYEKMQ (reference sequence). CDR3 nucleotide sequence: TGTGCCAGCAGCTTGGGACAGGGTCTGGAAAAACTGTTTTTT. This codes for CASSLGQGLEKLFF.